The rows below give T cell receptor beta chains drawn from one sample of a study of T-cell memory formation after mild COVID-19. TCRdb analysed the 5' RACE reads with MiXCR anew, one entry per CDR3 protein. The table includes roughly 500,000 distinct CDR3 sequences, about 20% detected once. Sequencing was done on a sample of PBMCs or a T cell subset sorted from them (not recorded which). The receptors derive from an adult woman who had mild COVID-19 (a few samples of this study predate the infection). Cell type and time point are not known. CDR3s include the opening cysteine and the closing phenylalanine or tryptophan. The order of the fields is V gene, clone size, CDR3 length, CDR3 protein. For some rows the clone size is stated as once, few or many, or as a class when expanded; others skip it.

v_call: TRBV10-3; clone_size: few; cdr3_length: 16; cdr3_aa: CAISDPGGLHQNIQYF
v_call: TRBV7-2; clone_size: -; cdr3_length: 16; cdr3_aa: CASSLSQGVAGNTIYF
v_call: TRBV5-1; clone_size: few; cdr3_length: 15; cdr3_aa: CASSSSGAPGYEQYF
v_call: TRBV20-1; clone_size: -; cdr3_length: 16; cdr3_aa: CSARDFAGGTGNTIYF
v_call: TRBV5-1; clone_size: -; cdr3_length: 15; cdr3_aa: CASSQRDTLGLEQYF
v_call: TRBV29-1; clone_size: few; cdr3_length: 12; cdr3_aa: CSVQVGAETQYF
v_call: TRBV12-3/TRBV12-4; clone_size: -; cdr3_length: 15; cdr3_aa: CASSPLATSTDTQYF
v_call: TRBV20-1; clone_size: -; cdr3_length: 13; cdr3_aa: CSARDIQGYEQYF
v_call: TRBV7-9; clone_size: -; cdr3_length: 15; cdr3_aa: CASSPRDSRGDTQYF
v_call: TRBV7-2; clone_size: -; cdr3_length: 14; cdr3_aa: CASSLGGPVYEQYF
v_call: TRBV4-1; clone_size: many; cdr3_length: 15; cdr3_aa: CASSQQQTGAYGYTF
v_call: TRBV18; clone_size: few; cdr3_length: 18; cdr3_aa: CASSSIQGASRYTGELFF
v_call: TRBV5-1; clone_size: -; cdr3_length: 16; cdr3_aa: CASSLASAGTSYEQYF
v_call: TRBV11-2; clone_size: few; cdr3_length: 12; cdr3_aa: CASSFASGELFF
v_call: TRBV4-1; clone_size: few; cdr3_length: 16; cdr3_aa: CASSQDQGWGNSPLHF
v_call: TRBV5-1; clone_size: few; cdr3_length: 16; cdr3_aa: CASRSGAGQGSYEQYF
v_call: TRBV6-2/TRBV6-3; clone_size: few; cdr3_length: 16; cdr3_aa: CASSFYSGRVKGEQFF
v_call: TRBV21-1; clone_size: few; cdr3_length: 18; cdr3_aa: CASSPGSLTGTGGGGYTF
v_call: TRBV7-6; clone_size: -; cdr3_length: 17; cdr3_aa: CASSSLHGRRANEKLFF
v_call: TRBV27; clone_size: -; cdr3_length: 13; cdr3_aa: CATRRQVAYEQYF
v_call: TRBV20-1; clone_size: -; cdr3_length: 12; cdr3_aa: CSASVGAGAQYF
v_call: TRBV12-3/TRBV12-4; clone_size: -; cdr3_length: 14; cdr3_aa: CASSLRGVGYGYTF
v_call: TRBV5-1; clone_size: few; cdr3_length: 15; cdr3_aa: CASSASISGTTEAFF
v_call: TRBV11-1; clone_size: -; cdr3_length: 12; cdr3_aa: CASSAQEVEQFF
v_call: TRBV12-3/TRBV12-4; clone_size: few; cdr3_length: 15; cdr3_aa: CASSWGTSGTDTQYF
v_call: TRBV6-6; clone_size: few; cdr3_length: 11; cdr3_aa: CASGLGDTQYF
v_call: TRBV27; clone_size: few; cdr3_length: 13; cdr3_aa: CASSPRTGYEAFF
v_call: TRBV13; clone_size: -; cdr3_length: 13; cdr3_aa: CASSLGGQYEQYF
v_call: TRBV4-3; clone_size: few; cdr3_length: 18; cdr3_aa: CASSQEGGATSHPYEQYF
v_call: TRBV12-3/TRBV12-4; clone_size: few; cdr3_length: 13; cdr3_aa: CASRGRTNSPLHF
v_call: TRBV12-3/TRBV12-4; clone_size: -; cdr3_length: 14; cdr3_aa: CASRPGQEYNEQFF
v_call: TRBV24-1; clone_size: few; cdr3_length: 17; cdr3_aa: CATSDLPDRGGNQPQHF
v_call: TRBV9; clone_size: few; cdr3_length: 16; cdr3_aa: CASSVSGSYSYNEQFF
v_call: TRBV6-6; clone_size: -; cdr3_length: 15; cdr3_aa: CASSYTNTGNSPLHF
v_call: TRBV30; clone_size: -; cdr3_length: 18; cdr3_aa: CAWSVDWDRDRDNSPLHF
v_call: TRBV4-2; clone_size: few; cdr3_length: 16; cdr3_aa: CASSPIGLAGNNEQFF
v_call: TRBV4-1; clone_size: -; cdr3_length: 15; cdr3_aa: CASSRSGTGNTEAFF
v_call: TRBV6-2/TRBV6-3; clone_size: many; cdr3_length: 12; cdr3_aa: CASSLGTAPQYF
v_call: TRBV5-1; clone_size: few; cdr3_length: 15; cdr3_aa: CASSPGRGGYNEQFF
v_call: TRBV29-1; clone_size: -; cdr3_length: 13; cdr3_aa: CSGSGPPGDTQYF
v_call: TRBV7-9; clone_size: -; cdr3_length: 16; cdr3_aa: CASSLEREGRADTQYF
v_call: TRBV6-4; clone_size: -; cdr3_length: 16; cdr3_aa: CASSEWASGTYNEQFF
v_call: TRBV10-3; clone_size: -; cdr3_length: 18; cdr3_aa: CAISDPGLAGGLGDIQYF
v_call: TRBV7-9; clone_size: many; cdr3_length: 11; cdr3_aa: CASSLINEQFF
v_call: TRBV4-2; clone_size: many; cdr3_length: 18; cdr3_aa: CASSQDPRGAAGANVLTF
v_call: TRBV29-1; clone_size: -; cdr3_length: 15; cdr3_aa: CSGSIRLGGRYGYTF
v_call: TRBV6-2/TRBV6-3; clone_size: -; cdr3_length: 16; cdr3_aa: CASSLWIGGGRQPQHF
v_call: TRBV2; clone_size: -; cdr3_length: 14; cdr3_aa: CASTWTTSTDTQYF
v_call: TRBV20-1; clone_size: -; cdr3_length: 15; cdr3_aa: CSAFPGTGAPYEQYF
v_call: TRBV6-6; clone_size: -; cdr3_length: 13; cdr3_aa: CASSPTGAIEAFF
v_call: TRBV6-1; clone_size: -; cdr3_length: 15; cdr3_aa: CASSVQRGGPYEQYF
v_call: TRBV12-3/TRBV12-4; clone_size: -; cdr3_length: 14; cdr3_aa: CASRDGHFNQPQHF
v_call: TRBV7-9; clone_size: few; cdr3_length: 12; cdr3_aa: CASSSRTVEQYF
v_call: TRBV5-6; clone_size: few; cdr3_length: 15; cdr3_aa: CASSSKGLLYNEQFF
v_call: TRBV20-1; clone_size: -; cdr3_length: 12; cdr3_aa: CSVRGLNTEAFF
v_call: TRBV24-1; clone_size: -; cdr3_length: 16; cdr3_aa: CATSEAPTSGSETQYF
v_call: TRBV5-1; clone_size: -; cdr3_length: 14; cdr3_aa: CASSVGQSNSPLHF
v_call: TRBV20-1; clone_size: few; cdr3_length: 14; cdr3_aa: CSARQAGVGGEQFF
v_call: TRBV12-5; clone_size: few; cdr3_length: 15; cdr3_aa: CASGLVPEGYNEQFF